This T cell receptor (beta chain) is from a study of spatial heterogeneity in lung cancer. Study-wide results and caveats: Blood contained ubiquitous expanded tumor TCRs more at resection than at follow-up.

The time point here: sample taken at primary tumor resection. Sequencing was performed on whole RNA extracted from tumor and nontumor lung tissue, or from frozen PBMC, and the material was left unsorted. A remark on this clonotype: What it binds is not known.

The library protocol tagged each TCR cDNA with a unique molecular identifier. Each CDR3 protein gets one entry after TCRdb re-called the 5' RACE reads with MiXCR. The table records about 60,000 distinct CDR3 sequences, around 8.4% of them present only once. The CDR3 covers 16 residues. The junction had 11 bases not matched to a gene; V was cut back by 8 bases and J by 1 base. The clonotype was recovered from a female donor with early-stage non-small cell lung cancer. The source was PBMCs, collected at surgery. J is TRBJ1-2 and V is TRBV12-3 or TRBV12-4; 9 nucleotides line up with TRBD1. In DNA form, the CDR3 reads TGTGCCAGCGGGATAGGGACAGGGATTCTTAACTATGGCTACACCTTC. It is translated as CASGIGTGILNYGYTF.